Listed here is a single T cell receptor (beta chain). Antigen unknown. The sample comes from a study of cytomegalovirus exposure and HLA in healthy donors. General study points: Earlier analysis found most TCR beta V segments productive about 90% or about 30% of the time.

CDR3 length equals 16 residues. The V gene lost 0 bases and the J gene lost 1 base, with 11 bases spanning the gap. The germline V gene has CDR1 SGHRS and CDR2 YFSETQ. The PCR ran on 60 Vbeta and 13 Jbeta primers. Assay used: immunoSEQ multiplex PCR; TCRdb lists only in-frame clones, some missing. This table holds some 180,000 clones, roughly 77% found once. The V and J genes are TRBV5-1 and TRBJ1-3, with D uncertain. Sample: PBMCs. The TCR comes from a woman aged 25 to 45 in good health and CMV-seropositive. The CDR3 DNA sequence: TGCGCCAGCAGCTTGGTGGGCCGAACGTCTGGAAACACCATATATTTT. It yields the protein CASSLVGRTSGNTIYF.